The 10 T cell receptor beta chains given below trace back to one sample, sequenced in a study of spatial heterogeneity in lung cancer. TCRdb fed the 5' RACE reads into MiXCR, producing one record per CDR3 protein. The sample carries approximately 11,000 distinct CDR3 sequences, roughly 3.5% recorded once. Described time point: sample taken at primary tumor resection. The sequences come from PBMCs, collected at surgery. The receptors here all came from a female donor with early-stage non-small cell lung cancer.

This clonotype was counted many times. The chain uses TRBV23-1 and TRBJ2-1, with 7 nucleotides matching TRBD2. TRBV23-1 is assigned to the ORF class and has an uncertain function. The V gene end was trimmed by 0 bases and the J gene end by 2 bases; junction bases not matched to a gene: 4. The CDR3 is 16 residues long. CDR3 bases: TGCGCCAGCAGTCAATCGGGGGGGATAACCTACAATGAGCAGTTCTTC. It specifies CASSQSGGITYNEQFF.

This clonotype was detected a few times. The chain links TRBV2 to TRBJ2-3; 8 positions match TRBD2. The germline gives CDR1 SNHLY, CDR2 FYNNEI. V trimming: 7 bases; J trimming: 6 bases; junction bases outside the gene matches: 9. CDR3 size: 14 residues. In nucleotides, the CDR3 is TGTGCCAGCACCGGTAGCGGGGCCAGGGATACGCAGTATTTT. It is translated as CASTGSGARDTQYF.

As to this clonotype: This may arise from a read error, as a much more abundant clone is one base away. The chain combines TRBV5-4 with TRBJ2-5, with 10 bases matching TRBD2. The CDR3 loop spans 18 amino acids. The ends lost 2 bases at V and 4 bases at J; junction bases unmatched: 14. Germline assignment: CDR1 SGHNT and CDR2 YYREEE (reference sequence). The CDR3 bases are TGTGCCAGCAGCTTCATGTCGAGGAGCGGGGGGGCCGGAGAGACCCAGTACTTC. Translation: CASSFMSRSGGAGETQYF.

This clonotype was seen repeatedly, ten times or more. The chain joins TRBV2 to TRBJ2-1, with D possibly matching TRBD1 (5 bases). Trimming shortened V by 3 bases and J by 2 bases, and 11 bases separated the two germline ends. The V gene's germline CDR1 is SNHLY and CDR2 FYNNEI. The CDR3 sequence is 15 residues long. The DNA for the CDR3 is TGTGCCAGCAGTGATGGGCAGGGTACCTACAATGAGCAGTTCTTC. It specifies CASSDGQGTYNEQFF.

This chain connects TRBV20-1 to TRBJ2-1; 11 nucleotides align to TRBD2. CDR1 is DFQATT and CDR2 is SNEGSKA in the germline V gene (reference sequence). The CDR3 runs to 14 residues. With 2 bases clipped from V and 10 bases from J, the junction kept 7 bases outside the gene matches. The CDR3 DNA follows: TGCAGTGCTAGAACACTAGCGGGAGTGGGGGAGCAGTTCTTC. This gives the protein CSARTLAGVGEQFF.

This clonotype was recorded many times. The chain carries TRBV9 and TRBJ2-5; 9 nucleotides agree with TRBD2. Germline CDR1 reads SGDLS; CDR2 reads YYNGEE. The CDR3 consists of 16 residues. The V and J ends lost 0 bases and 2 bases, in that order; junction bases with no gene match: 5. The CDR3 sequence is CASSVGPSGKQETQYF. The CDR3 DNA reads TGTGCCAGCAGCGTAGGACCTAGCGGGAAACAAGAGACCCAGTACTTC.

The chain joins TRBV12-3 or TRBV12-4 to TRBJ1-1; 9 positions match TRBD1. The CDR3 runs to 14 residues. J lost 6 bases, V lost 10 bases, and 12 bases had no gene match. The CDR3, as DNA: TGTGCCAACCCACCGGGACAGGGCTTAGCTGAAGCTTTCTTT. Translation gives CANPPGQGLAEAFF.

This clonotype occurred many times. The chain links TRBV27 to TRBJ2-2; 8 bases agree with TRBD2. Germline CDR1 MNHEY, CDR2 SMNVEV (reference sequence). The CDR3 loop spans 15 amino acids. V dropped 3 bases and J dropped 1; count of bases not matched to a gene: 1. The CDR3 bases are TGTGCCAGCAGTTTTACTAGCGGGAACACCGGGGAGCTGTTTTTT. Translating gives CASSFTSGNTGELFF.

This clonotype has a count of ten or more. The chain is built from TRBV18 and TRBJ2-7; D perhaps matches TRBD2 (5 bases). The CDR3 consists of 13 residues. V lost 3 bases and J lost 3, with 9 bases in between. CDR1 and CDR2 from the germline V gene are KGHSH and LQKENI. CDR3 protein: CASSPTGVYEQYF. The CDR3 nucleotides are TGTGCCAGCTCACCCACCGGGGTCTACGAGCAGTACTTC.

This clonotype was found a few times. This chain uses TRBV5-1 with TRBJ1-1; D possibly corresponds to TRBD1 (5 bases). Deletions cut 7 bases from V and 4 bases from J, with 11 bases between. This CDR3 spans 12 amino acids. CDR1 is SGHRS and CDR2 is YFSETQ in the germline V gene. The CDR3 region has the DNA TGCGCCAGCGGCCAGGGAAGCACTGAAGCTTTCTTT. Translation gives CASGQGSTEAFF.